The next 5 T cell receptor beta chains were all read from a single sample in a study of a mutant IDH1 vaccine in newly diagnosed glioma. Time point reported: week 5, during vaccination. Each vaccine dose was 300 ug of mutant IDH1 20-mer peptide, with topical imiquimod. Their specific antigens are unknown. The protocol was immunoSEQ multiplex PCR, while the TCRdb copy is restricted to in-frame clones and leaves out a portion. Seen here are under 70,000 clones, about 86% observed once, and the top ten hold 3% to 4%. The starting material was PBMCs, obtained from a glioma patient whose treatment included an IDH1 peptide vaccine. These receptors were taken from a man under 40 with glioma.

The J gene is TRBJ2-2, the V gene TRBV9, with no clear D. CDR1 and CDR2 from the germline V gene are SGDLS and YYNGEE. V was shortened by 1 base and J by 1 base, with 11 bases between the two germline ends. The CDR3 spans 16 residues. CDR3 region: CASSVTPGMNTGELFF. The CDR3 nucleotides are TGTGCCAGCAGCGTAACCCCTGGGATGAACACCGGGGAGCTGTTTTTT.

The gene calls are TRBV28 and TRBJ2-7; 8 bases match TRBD2. The J segment lost 2 bases and the V segment lost 10 bases, leaving 7 bases of the junction unmatched. The CDR3 extends over 13 amino acids. Per the germline V gene, CDR1 is MDHEN and CDR2 is SYDVKM. CDR3 nucleotide sequence: TGTGCCACCAGGGATAGCGGGACCTACGAGCAGTACTTC. Amino acids: CATRDSGTYEQYF.

This clone has a handful of counts. The V and J genes are TRBV12-5 and TRBJ1-1; unclear D gene. The CDR3 totals 16 residues. CDR1 and CDR2 (germline): LGHNT, FRNRAP. V was shortened by 6 bases and J by 1 base, with 18 bases between the two germline ends. The CDR3 reads CASGPLERRTNTEAFF. Written as DNA, the CDR3 is TGTGCTAGTGGCCCCTTGGAGCGACGGACGAACACTGAAGCTTTCTTT.

The CDR3 DNA reads as TGTGCCACACAGACGGGAAACACCATATATTTT. Translation gives CATQTGNTIYF. The J gene is TRBJ1-3, the V gene TRBV15; D not resolved. CDR1 and CDR2 from the germline V gene are LNHNV and YYDKDF (reference sequence). The CDR3 length is 11 residues. Trimming took 9 bases from V and 4 from J, leaving 7 bases between them.

The rearrangement links TRBV5-5 to TRBJ2-3, with TRBD1 as a possible D gene (6 bases). Germline CDR1 SGHKS, CDR2 YYEKEE (reference sequence). CDR3 length equals 14 residues. V lost 4 bases to trimming and J lost 1 base, with 10 bases between them. The CDR3 here is CASSDRTGTDTQYF. CDR3 DNA sequence: TGTGCCAGCAGCGATCGGACAGGCACAGATACGCAGTATTTT.